This passage covers 14 T cell receptor beta chains from one sample sequenced in a study of spatial heterogeneity in lung cancer. As to time point: sample taken at primary tumor resection. TCRdb recomputed calls from the 5' RACE reads with MiXCR, one row per CDR3 protein. This sample has about 13,000 distinct CDR3 sequences, with around 3.2% found just once. Findings and caveats of the study: Expanded alpha and beta TCR counts within tumors tracked tumor mutation counts.

Their cognate antigens are unknown. This material consisted of lung tumor tissue, taken at surgery. The receptor set was obtained from a male donor with early-stage non-small cell lung cancer.

This clonotype was observed at least ten times. This chain joins TRBV7-6 and TRBJ2-7, with 8 nucleotides matching TRBD1. The V and J ends lost 2 bases and 3 bases, in that order; junction bases with no gene match: 3. This CDR3 comprises 14 residues. The V gene's germline CDR1 is SGHVS and CDR2 FNYEAQ. The CDR3 here is CASSLQGAGYEQYF. The CDR3 DNA reads as TGTGCCAGCAGCTTACAGGGGGCGGGCTACGAGCAGTACTTC.

This clonotype was detected ten times or more. This rearrangement joins TRBV7-6 to TRBJ2-7; a possible D gene is TRBD2 (6 bases). The germline V gene encodes CDR1 SGHVS and CDR2 FNYEAQ. V shed 5 bases and J shed 0 bases, with 17 bases lying between them. This CDR3 contains 16 residues. DNA for the CDR3: TGTGCCAGCAGCCCAGTGCTGGGACTGACCTCCTACGAGCAGTACTTC. Its translation is CASSPVLGLTSYEQYF.

Within the sample, this clonotype is medium-sized. The V and J genes are TRBV5-4 and TRBJ2-3; 8 bases fit TRBD2. Germline V gene lookup returns CDR1 SGHNT and CDR2 YYREEE (reference sequence). V gave up 2 bases and J gave up 4 bases; unmatched junction bases: 9. This CDR3 spans 16 amino acids. The CDR3 DNA reads as TGTGCCAGCAGCTTATTGGAAAAGCGGGGGTCAGATACGCAGTATTTT. This codes for CASSLLEKRGSDTQYF.

This clonotype was seen at least ten times. V and J are TRBV9 and TRBJ1-3, with D tentatively TRBD1 (6 bases). The V end lost 6 bases, the J end lost 2 bases, and 15 bases lay between the germline ends. CDR3 length: 15 residues. Germline assignment: CDR1 SGDLS and CDR2 YYNGEE. This CDR3 is CASTLQGSAGNTIYF. The DNA of the CDR3 is TGTGCCAGCACCCTACAGGGATCGGCTGGAAACACCATATATTTT. Complete variable domain (other parts from reference TRBV9 and TRBJ1-3): DSGVTQTPKHLITATGQRVTLRCSPRSGDLSVYWYQQSLDQGLQFLIQYYNGEERAKGNILERFSAQQFPDLHSELNLSSLELGDSALYFCASTLQGSAGNTIYFGEGSWLTVV.

This clonotype was picked up many times. The V and J genes are TRBV12-3 or TRBV12-4 and TRBJ1-1, with TRBD1 matching over 7 bases. The CDR3 has 13 residues. Trimming cost V 5 bases and J 4 bases; bases outside gene matches: 4. In DNA form, the CDR3 reads TGTGCCAGCAGTCCGACAGGGATCACTGAAGCTTTCTTT. Protein: CASSPTGITEAFF.

This clonotype was seen at least ten times. The V call is TRBV6-5, the J call TRBJ1-5; TRBD1 matches 10 bases. V shed 5 bases and J 12 bases; nucleotides not matched to a gene: 7. The CDR3 is made up of 13 amino acids. Germline CDR1 MNHEY, CDR2 SVGAGI. The CDR3 reads CASSPGTGVNQHF. The DNA of the CDR3 is TGTGCCAGCAGTCCCGGGACAGGGGTCAACCAGCATTTT.

In its sample, this clonotype was seen many times. The chain's CDR3 is CASSLAGPDTQYF. CDR3 DNA sequence: TGTGCCAGCAGCTTGGCTGGGCCAGATACGCAGTATTTT. The chain recombines TRBV7-2 with TRBJ2-3; D uncertain. The V end was cut by 3 bases, the J end by 4 bases, with 8 bases between. CDR1 and CDR2 (germline): SGHTA, FQGNSA. CDR3 length: 13 amino acids. Full variable domain (outside the CDR3, taken from reference TRBV7-2 and TRBJ2-3): GAGVSQSPSNKVTEKGKDVELRCDPISGHTALYWYRQSLGQGLEFLIYFQGNSAPDKSGLPSDRFSAERTGGSVSTLTIQRTQQEDSAVYLCASSLAGPDTQYFGPGTRLTVL.

CDR3 DNA sequence: TGTGCCAGCAGCCAAGATGCCCTAGAAAGGACCTACGAGCAGTACTTC. Its translation: CASSQDALERTYEQYF. V and J are TRBV4-2 and TRBJ2-7; D gene unclear. This CDR3 region has 16 residues. Germline loops: CDR1 LGHNA, CDR2 YNFKEQ. Trimming removed 0 bases from V and 2 bases from J, with 14 bases in between.

The sample holds many counts of this clonotype. The chain has TRBV18 and TRBJ2-6; the match to TRBD2 covers 10 bases. Germline V gives CDR1 KGHSH, CDR2 LQKENI. The CDR3 runs to 19 residues. The V gene end was trimmed by 3 bases and the J gene end by 0 bases; junction bases not matched to a gene: 8. The CDR3 sequence: CASSPSGLADYSGANVLTF. CDR3 in DNA: TGTGCCAGCTCACCCTCCGGACTAGCGGATTACTCTGGGGCCAACGTCCTGACTTTC. Combining the CDR3 with reference TRBV18 and TRBJ2-6 gives the whole variable domain NAGVMQNPRHLVRRRGQEARLRCSPMKGHSHVYWYRQLPEEGLKFMVYLQKENIIDESGMPKERFSAEFPKEGPSILRIQQVVRGDSAAYFCASSPSGLADYSGANVLTFGAGSRLTVL.

The table lists this clonotype with many counts. The rearrangement links TRBV20-1 to TRBJ2-1, with D perhaps given as TRBD1 or TRBD2 (5 bases each). Germline CDR1 and CDR2: DFQATT and SNEGSKA (reference sequence). CDR3 length: 13 amino acids. V lost 7 bases and J lost 2, with 12 bases in between. The CDR3 region has the DNA TGCAGTGTAAGAGGGGCTACCTACAATGAGCAGTTCTTC. Translated, it gives CSVRGATYNEQFF.

This clonotype was observed at least ten times. J is TRBJ2-5 and V is TRBV29-1; D could derive from TRBD1 or TRBD2 (5 bases each). Germline-derived CDR1 and CDR2 are SQVTM and ANQGSEA. There are 12 residues in the CDR3. Trimming stripped 3 bases from V and 3 bases from J, with 8 bases between. The CDR3 sequence: CSVELGEETQYF. DNA of the CDR3: TGCAGCGTTGAGTTGGGGGAAGAGACCCAGTACTTC.

This clonotype was recorded at least ten times. The chain carries TRBV29-1 and TRBJ2-6; no firm D call. CDR1 and CDR2 from the germline V gene are SQVTM and ANQGSEA. This CDR3 region has 15 residues. V was shortened by 3 bases and J by 3 bases, with 12 bases between the two germline ends. For the CDR3, the DNA is TGCAGCGTTGAGAATGCGATTTTTGGGGCCAACGTCCTGACTTTC. Translated: CSVENAIFGANVLTF.

This clonotype was seen many times. The chain couples TRBV28 to TRBJ1-4, with D perhaps matching TRBD1 (6 bases). Trimming stripped 3 bases from V and 5 bases from J, with 16 bases between. Germline loops: CDR1 MDHEN, CDR2 SYDVKM. CDR3 length: 16 amino acids. CDR3 DNA sequence: TGTGCCAGCAGTTTTGTAGCAGGGGAAGGCAATGAAAAACTGTTTTTT. It translates to CASSFVAGEGNEKLFF.

This clonotype came up many times. The V call is TRBV5-1, the J call TRBJ1-1; 7 positions match TRBD1. Trimming at V came to 2 bases and at J to 1 base, leaving 2 bases not matched to a gene. Germline V gene lookup returns CDR1 SGHRS and CDR2 YFSETQ. The CDR3 has 14 amino acids. In nucleotides, the CDR3 is TGCGCCAGCAGCTTTGGACAGGCGAACACTGAAGCTTTCTTT. It yields the protein CASSFGQANTEAFF.